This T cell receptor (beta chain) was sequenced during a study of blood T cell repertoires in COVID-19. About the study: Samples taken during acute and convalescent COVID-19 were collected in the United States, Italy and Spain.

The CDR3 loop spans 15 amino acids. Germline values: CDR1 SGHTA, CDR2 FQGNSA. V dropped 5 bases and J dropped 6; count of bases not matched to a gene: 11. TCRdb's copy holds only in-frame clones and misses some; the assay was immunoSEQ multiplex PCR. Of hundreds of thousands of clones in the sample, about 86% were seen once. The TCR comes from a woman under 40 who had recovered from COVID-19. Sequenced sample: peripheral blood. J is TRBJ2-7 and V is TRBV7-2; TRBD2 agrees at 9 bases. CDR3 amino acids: CASSLRAGGTFEQYF. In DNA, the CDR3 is TGTGCCAGCAGCCTTAGAGCGGGGGGCACTTTCGAGCAGTACTTC.